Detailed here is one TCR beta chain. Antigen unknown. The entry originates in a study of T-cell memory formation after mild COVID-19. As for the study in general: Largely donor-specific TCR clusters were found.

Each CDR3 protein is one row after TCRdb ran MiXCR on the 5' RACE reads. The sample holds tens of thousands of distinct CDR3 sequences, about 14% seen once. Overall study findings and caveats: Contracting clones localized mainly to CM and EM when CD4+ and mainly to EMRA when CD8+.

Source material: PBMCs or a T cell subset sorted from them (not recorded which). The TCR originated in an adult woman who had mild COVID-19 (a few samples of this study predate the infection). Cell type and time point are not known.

DNA of the CDR3: TGCAGTGCTAGAACTCTCCAGGGGGACACTGAAGCTTTCTTT. This gives the protein CSARTLQGDTEAFF. The chain employs TRBV20-1 and TRBJ1-1, with 7 nucleotides matching TRBD1. CDR1 is DFQATT and CDR2 is SNEGSKA in the germline V gene (reference sequence). V shed 2 bases, J shed 3 bases, and the junction held 6 bases outside the gene matches. The CDR3 is 14 residues long.